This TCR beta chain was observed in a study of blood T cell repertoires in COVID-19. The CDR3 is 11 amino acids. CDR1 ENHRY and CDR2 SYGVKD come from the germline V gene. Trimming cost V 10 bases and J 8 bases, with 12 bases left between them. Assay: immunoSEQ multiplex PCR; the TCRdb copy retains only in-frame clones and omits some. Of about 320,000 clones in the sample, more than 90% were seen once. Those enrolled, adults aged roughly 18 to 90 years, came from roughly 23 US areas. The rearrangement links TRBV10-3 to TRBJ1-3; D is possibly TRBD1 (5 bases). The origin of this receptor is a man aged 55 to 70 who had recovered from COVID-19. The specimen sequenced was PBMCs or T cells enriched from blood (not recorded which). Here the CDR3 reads CATTPGDTIYF. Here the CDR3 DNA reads TGTGCCACCACGCCGGGGGACACCATATATTTT.